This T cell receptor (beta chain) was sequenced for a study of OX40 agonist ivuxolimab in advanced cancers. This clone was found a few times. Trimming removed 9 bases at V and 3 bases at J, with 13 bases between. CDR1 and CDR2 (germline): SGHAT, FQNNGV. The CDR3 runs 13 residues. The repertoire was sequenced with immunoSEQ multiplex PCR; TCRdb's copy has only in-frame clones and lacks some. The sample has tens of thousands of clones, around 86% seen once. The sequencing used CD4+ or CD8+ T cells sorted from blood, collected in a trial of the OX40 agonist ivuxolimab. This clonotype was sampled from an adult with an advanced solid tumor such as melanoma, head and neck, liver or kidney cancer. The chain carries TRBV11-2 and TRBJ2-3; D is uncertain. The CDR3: CASGETGTDTQYF. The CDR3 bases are TGTGCCAGTGGGGAAACCGGGACAGATACGCAGTATTTT.